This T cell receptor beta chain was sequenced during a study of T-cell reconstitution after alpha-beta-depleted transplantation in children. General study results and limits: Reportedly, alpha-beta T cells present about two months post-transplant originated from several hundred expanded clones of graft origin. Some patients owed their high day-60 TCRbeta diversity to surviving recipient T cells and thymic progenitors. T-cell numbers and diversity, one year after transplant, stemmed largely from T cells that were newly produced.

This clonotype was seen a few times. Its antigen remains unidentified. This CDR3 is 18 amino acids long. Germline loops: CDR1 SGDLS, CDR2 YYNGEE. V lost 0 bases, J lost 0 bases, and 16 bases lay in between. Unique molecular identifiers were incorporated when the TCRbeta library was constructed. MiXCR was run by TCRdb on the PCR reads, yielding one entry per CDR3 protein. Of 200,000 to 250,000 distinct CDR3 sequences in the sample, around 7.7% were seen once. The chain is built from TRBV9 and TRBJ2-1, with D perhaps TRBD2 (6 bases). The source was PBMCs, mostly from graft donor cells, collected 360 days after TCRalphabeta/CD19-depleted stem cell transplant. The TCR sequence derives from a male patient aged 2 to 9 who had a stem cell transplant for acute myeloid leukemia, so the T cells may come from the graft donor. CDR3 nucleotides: TGTGCCAGCAGCGTAGTCCCCCTGGGACTGCTCTCCTACAATGAGCAGTTCTTC. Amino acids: CASSVVPLGLLSYNEQFF.